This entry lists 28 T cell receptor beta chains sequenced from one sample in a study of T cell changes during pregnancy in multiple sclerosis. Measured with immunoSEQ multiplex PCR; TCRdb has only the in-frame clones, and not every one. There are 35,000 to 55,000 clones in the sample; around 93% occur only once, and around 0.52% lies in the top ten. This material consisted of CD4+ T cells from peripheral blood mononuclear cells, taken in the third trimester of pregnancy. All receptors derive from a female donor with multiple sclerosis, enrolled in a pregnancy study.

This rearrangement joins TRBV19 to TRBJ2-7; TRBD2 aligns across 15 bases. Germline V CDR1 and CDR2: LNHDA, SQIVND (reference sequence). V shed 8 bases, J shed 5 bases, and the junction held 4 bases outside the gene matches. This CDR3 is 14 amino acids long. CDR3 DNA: TGTGCCAGTTCGGGACTAGCGGGAGGCAACGAGCAGTACTTC. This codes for CASSGLAGGNEQYF.

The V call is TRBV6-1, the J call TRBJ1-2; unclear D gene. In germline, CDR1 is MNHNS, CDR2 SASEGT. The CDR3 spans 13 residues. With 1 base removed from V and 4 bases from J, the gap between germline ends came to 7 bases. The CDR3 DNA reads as TGTGCCAGCAGTGAAGACAGATCCTATGGCTACACCTTC. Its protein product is CASSEDRSYGYTF.

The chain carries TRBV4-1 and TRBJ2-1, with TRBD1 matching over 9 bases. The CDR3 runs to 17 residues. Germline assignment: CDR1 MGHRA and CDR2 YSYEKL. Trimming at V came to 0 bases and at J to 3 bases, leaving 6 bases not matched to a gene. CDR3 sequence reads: CASSQDLRDRVYNEQFF. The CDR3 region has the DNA TGCGCCAGCAGCCAAGATCTCCGGGACAGGGTCTACAATGAGCAGTTCTTC.

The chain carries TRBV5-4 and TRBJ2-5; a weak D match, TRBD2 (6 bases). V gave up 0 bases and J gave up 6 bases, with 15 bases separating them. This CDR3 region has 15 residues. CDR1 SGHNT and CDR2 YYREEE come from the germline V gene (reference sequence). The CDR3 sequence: CASSLGFGGRKTQYF. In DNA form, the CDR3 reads TGTGCCAGCAGCTTGGGCTTCGGGGGAAGGAAGACCCAGTACTTC.

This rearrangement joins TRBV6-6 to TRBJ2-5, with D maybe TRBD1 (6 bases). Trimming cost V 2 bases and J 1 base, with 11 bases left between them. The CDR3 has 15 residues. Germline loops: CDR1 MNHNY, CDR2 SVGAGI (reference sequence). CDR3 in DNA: TGTGCCAGCAGTTACCCAACAGGGAGCCAAGAGACCCAGTACTTC. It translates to CASSYPTGSQETQYF.

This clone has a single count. The CDR3 DNA follows: TGTGCCAGCAAACGGGACAGCCAAGAGACCCAGTACTTC. Residues: CASKRDSQETQYF. This chain uses TRBV2 with TRBJ2-5; 7 bases map to TRBD1. V dropped 7 bases and J dropped 1; count of bases not matched to a gene: 3. Germline CDR1 SNHLY, CDR2 FYNNEI. There are 13 residues in the CDR3.

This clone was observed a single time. Written as DNA, the CDR3 is TGTGCCAGCAGCTTGGCCGGGCGGACAACTACGCGCACTGAAGCTTTCTTT. Translating it yields CASSLAGRTTTRTEAFF. The chain uses TRBV5-4 and TRBJ1-1; a possible D gene is TRBD1 (5 bases). V lost 0 bases to trimming and J lost 4 bases, with 19 bases between them. Germline values: CDR1 SGHNT, CDR2 YYREEE (reference sequence). The CDR3 extends over 17 amino acids.

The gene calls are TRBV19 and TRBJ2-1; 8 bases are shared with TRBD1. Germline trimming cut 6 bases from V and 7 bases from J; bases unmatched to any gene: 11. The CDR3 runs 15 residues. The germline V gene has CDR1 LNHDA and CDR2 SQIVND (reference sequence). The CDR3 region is CASRRSPDRANEQFF. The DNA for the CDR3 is TGTGCCAGTAGAAGAAGCCCGGACAGGGCGAATGAGCAGTTCTTC.

CDR3 nucleotides: TGTGCCAGCAGCCCCGCCAGGGGGCGTTCTAACTATGGCTACACCTTC. It encodes CASSPARGRSNYGYTF. This chain connects TRBV7-8 to TRBJ1-2; 8 bases are a match to TRBD1. Unmatched junction bases numbered 8, after V lost 5 bases and J lost 0 bases. CDR3 length: 16 amino acids. In germline, CDR1 is SGHVS, CDR2 FQNEAQ. Variable domain in full (rest from reference TRBV7-8 and TRBJ1-2): GAGVSQSPRYKVAKRGQDVALRCDPISGHVSLFWYQQALGQGPEFLTYFQNEAQLDKSGLPSDRFFAERPEGSVSTLKIQRTQQEDSAVYLCASSPARGRSNYGYTFGSGTRLTVV.

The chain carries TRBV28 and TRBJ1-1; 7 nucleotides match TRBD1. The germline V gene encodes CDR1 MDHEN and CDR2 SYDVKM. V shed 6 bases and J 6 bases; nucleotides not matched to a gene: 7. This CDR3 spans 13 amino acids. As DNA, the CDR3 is TGTGCCAGCAGCCGCCAGGGGGTGTCTGAAGCTTTCTTT. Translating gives CASSRQGVSEAFF.

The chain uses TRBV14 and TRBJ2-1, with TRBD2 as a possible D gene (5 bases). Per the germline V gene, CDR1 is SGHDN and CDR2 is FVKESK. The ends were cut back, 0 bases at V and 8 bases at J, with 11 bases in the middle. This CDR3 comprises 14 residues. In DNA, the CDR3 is TGTGCCAGCAGCCAAGATATGAGGGCGGATGAGCAGTTCTTC. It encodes CASSQDMRADEQFF.

The CDR3 protein is CASSPLTGDEAFF. The CDR3 nucleotides are TGCGCCAGCAGCCCCTTGACAGGAGATGAAGCTTTCTTT. This chain uses TRBV5-1 with TRBJ1-1, with a weak D call TRBD1 (6 bases). The CDR3 length is 13 residues. V gave up 4 bases and J gave up 7 bases, with 14 bases separating them. Germline CDR1 reads SGHRS; CDR2 reads YFSETQ. The full variable domain, rest sourced from reference TRBV5-1 and TRBJ1-1, is KAGVTQTPRYLIKTRGQQVTLSCSPISGHRSVSWYQQTPGQGLQFLFEYFSETQRNKGNFPGRFSGRQFSNSRSEMNVSTLELGDSALYLCASSPLTGDEAFFGQGTRLTVV.

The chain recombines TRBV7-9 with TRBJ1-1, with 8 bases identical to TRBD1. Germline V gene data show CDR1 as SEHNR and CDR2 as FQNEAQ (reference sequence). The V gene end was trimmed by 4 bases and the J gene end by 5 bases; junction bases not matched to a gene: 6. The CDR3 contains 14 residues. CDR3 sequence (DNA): TGTGCCAGCAGCTCGCAGGGGGCCCTTACTGAAGCTTTCTTT. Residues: CASSSQGALTEAFF. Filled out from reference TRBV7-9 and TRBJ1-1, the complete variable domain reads DTGVSQNPRHKITKRGQNVTFRCDPISEHNRLYWYRQTLGQGPEFLTYFQNEAQLEKSRLLSDRFSAERPKGSFSTLEIQRTEQGDSAMYLCASSSQGALTEAFFGQGTRLTVV.

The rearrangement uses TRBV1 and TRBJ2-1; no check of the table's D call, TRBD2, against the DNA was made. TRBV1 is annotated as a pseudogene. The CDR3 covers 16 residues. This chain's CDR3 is CTSSNTRIRSYNEQFF. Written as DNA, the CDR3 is TGCACCAGCAGCAACACGCGGATACGCTCCTACAATGAGCAGTTCTTC.

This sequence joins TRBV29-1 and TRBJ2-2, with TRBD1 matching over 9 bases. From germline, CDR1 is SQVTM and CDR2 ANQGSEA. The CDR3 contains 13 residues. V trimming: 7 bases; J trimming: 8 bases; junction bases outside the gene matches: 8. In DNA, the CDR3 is TGCAGCGCTTCGACAGGGGGAAGTGGGGAGCTGTTTTTT. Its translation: CSASTGGSGELFF.

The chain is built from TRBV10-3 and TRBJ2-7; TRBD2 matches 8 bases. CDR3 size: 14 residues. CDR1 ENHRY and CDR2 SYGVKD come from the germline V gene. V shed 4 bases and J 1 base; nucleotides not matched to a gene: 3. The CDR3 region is CAISATSGSYEQYF. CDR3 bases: TGTGCCATCAGTGCCACTAGCGGATCCTACGAGCAGTACTTC.

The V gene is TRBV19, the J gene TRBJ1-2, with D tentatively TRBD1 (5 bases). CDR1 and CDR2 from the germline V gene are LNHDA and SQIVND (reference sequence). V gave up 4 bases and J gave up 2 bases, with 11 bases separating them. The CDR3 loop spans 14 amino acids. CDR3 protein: CASSTRQPNYGYTF. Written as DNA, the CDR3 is TGTGCCAGTAGTACCCGACAGCCCAACTATGGCTACACCTTC.

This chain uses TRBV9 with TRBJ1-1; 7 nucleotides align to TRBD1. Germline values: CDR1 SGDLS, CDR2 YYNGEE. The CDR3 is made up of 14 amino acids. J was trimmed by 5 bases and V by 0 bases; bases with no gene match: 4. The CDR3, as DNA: TGTGCCAGCAGCGTAGCACAGGGGAGTACTGAAGCTTTCTTT. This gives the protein CASSVAQGSTEAFF.

This chain's CDR3 is CAISDTGQGDGNTIYF. In nucleotides, the CDR3 is TGTGCCATCAGTGATACGGGACAGGGGGACGGAAACACCATATATTTT. This chain connects TRBV10-3 to TRBJ1-3; 11 bases match TRBD1. The germline gives CDR1 ENHRY, CDR2 SYGVKD. The CDR3 spans 16 residues. The V segment lost 3 bases and the J segment 4 bases; nucleotides outside the gene matches: 5.

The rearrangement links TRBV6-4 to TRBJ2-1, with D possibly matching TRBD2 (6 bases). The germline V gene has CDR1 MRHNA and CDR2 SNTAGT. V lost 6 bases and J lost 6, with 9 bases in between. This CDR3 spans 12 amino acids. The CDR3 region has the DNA TGTGCCAGCAGGACTAGTTGCAATGAGCAGTTCTTC. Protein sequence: CASRTSCNEQFF.

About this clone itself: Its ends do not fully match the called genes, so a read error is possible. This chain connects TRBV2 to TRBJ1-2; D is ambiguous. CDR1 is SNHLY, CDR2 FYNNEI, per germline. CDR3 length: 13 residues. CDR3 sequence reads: CASSIRGQFGYAF. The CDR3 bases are TGTGCCAGCAGCATACGAGGGCAATTTGGCTACGCCTTC. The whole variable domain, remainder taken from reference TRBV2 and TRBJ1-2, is EPEVTQTPSHQVTQMGQEVILRCVPISNHLYFYWYRQILGQKVEFLVSFYNNEISEKSEIFDDQFSVERPDGSNFTLKIRSTKLEDSAMYFCASSIRGQFGYAFGSGTRLTVV.

The CDR3 region has the DNA TGTGCCAGCTCACCCCAAACCGGGGGGGCTGAAGCTTTCTTT. Amino acids: CASSPQTGGAEAFF. This chain connects TRBV18 to TRBJ1-1; D might be TRBD1 (5 bases). The length of the CDR3 is 14 residues. V dropped 3 bases and J dropped 6 bases, with 14 bases sitting between them. CDR1 and CDR2 (germline): KGHSH, LQKENI.

CDR3 residues: CATADRANQETQYF. CDR3 DNA: TGTGCCACCGCGGACAGGGCGAACCAAGAGACCCAGTACTTC. V gene TRBV6-1 combines with J gene TRBJ2-5; 8 bases are a match to TRBD1. The CDR3 contains 14 residues. V shed 10 bases and J 0 bases; nucleotides not matched to a gene: 7. The germline gives CDR1 MNHNS, CDR2 SASEGT.

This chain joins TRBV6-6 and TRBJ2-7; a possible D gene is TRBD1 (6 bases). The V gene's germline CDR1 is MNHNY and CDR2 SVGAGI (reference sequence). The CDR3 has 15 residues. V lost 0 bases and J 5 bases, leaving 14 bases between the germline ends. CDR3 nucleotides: TGTGCCAGCAGTTACTCGAGCAGGGGTAGTCACGAGCAGTACTTC. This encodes CASSYSSRGSHEQYF.

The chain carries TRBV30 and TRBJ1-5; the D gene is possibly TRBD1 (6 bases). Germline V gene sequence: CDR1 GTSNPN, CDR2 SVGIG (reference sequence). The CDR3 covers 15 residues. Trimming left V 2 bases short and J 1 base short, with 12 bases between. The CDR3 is CAWSKTGLSNQPQHF. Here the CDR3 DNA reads TGTGCCTGGAGTAAAACAGGGTTGAGCAATCAGCCCCAGCATTTT.

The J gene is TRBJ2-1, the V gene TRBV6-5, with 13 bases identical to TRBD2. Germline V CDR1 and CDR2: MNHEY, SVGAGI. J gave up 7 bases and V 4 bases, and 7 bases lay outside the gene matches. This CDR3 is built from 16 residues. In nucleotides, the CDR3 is TGTGCCAGCAGTTCTATAGGACTAGCGGGAGTGAATGAGCAGTTCTTC. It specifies CASSSIGLAGVNEQFF.

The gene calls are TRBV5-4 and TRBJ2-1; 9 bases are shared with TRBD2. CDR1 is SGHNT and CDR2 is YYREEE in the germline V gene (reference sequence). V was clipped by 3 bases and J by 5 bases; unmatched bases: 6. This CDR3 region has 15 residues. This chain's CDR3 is CASSWSSGRHNEQFF. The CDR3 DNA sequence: TGTGCCAGCAGCTGGAGTAGCGGGAGACACAATGAGCAGTTCTTC.

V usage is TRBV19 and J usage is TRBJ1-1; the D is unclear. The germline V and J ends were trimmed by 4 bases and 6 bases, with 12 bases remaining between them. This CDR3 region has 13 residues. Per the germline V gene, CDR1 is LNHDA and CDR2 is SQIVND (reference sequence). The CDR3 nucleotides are TGTGCCAGTAGTAGCTCGCGGTCGGCTGAAGCTTTCTTT. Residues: CASSSSRSAEAFF.